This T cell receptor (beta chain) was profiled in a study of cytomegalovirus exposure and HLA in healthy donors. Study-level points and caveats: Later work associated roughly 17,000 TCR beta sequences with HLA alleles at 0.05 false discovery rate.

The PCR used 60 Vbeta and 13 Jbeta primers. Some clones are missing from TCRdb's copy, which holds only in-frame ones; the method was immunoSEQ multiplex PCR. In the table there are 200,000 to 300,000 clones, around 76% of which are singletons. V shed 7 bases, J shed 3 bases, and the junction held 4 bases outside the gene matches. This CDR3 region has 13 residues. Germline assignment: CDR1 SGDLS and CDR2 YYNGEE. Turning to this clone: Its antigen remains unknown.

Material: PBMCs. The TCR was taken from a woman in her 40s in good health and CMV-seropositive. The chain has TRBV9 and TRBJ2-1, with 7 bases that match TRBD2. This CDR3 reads CASAGGYYNEQFF. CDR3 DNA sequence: TGTGCCAGCGCCGGGGGGTACTACAATGAGCAGTTCTTC. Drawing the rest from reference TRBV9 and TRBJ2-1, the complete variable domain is DSGVTQTPKHLITATGQRVTLRCSPRSGDLSVYWYQQSLDQGLQFLIQYYNGEERAKGNILERFSAQQFPDLHSELNLSSLELGDSALYFCASAGGYYNEQFFGPGTRLTVL.